The clone carrying this T cell receptor beta chain showed up just a few times. The target antigen is unknown. Recent vaccinations or acute infections were absent in the healthy HIV-negative adult donors. Within Nashville, Tennessee resided all donors, each a Caucasian adult. Trimming cost V 0 bases and J 6 bases, with 7 bases left between them. The CDR3 covers 13 residues. The germline V gene has CDR1 ENHRY and CDR2 SYGVKD. The sample is drawn from a study of shared clonotypes between healthy human individuals. Per the original methods: ImmunoSEQ output held junction-only sequences without quality scores, so filtering differed. Assay used: immunoSEQ multiplex PCR; TCRdb lists only in-frame clones, some missing. D and trimming come from the DNA, and the V and J calls and clone size come from that table. The sample lists around 700,000 clones, approximately 79% occurring once. Overall study findings and caveats: A reduction in generation probabilities was seen for non-shared clonotypes relative to those shared by all four donors.

The chain uses TRBV10-3 and TRBJ2-3; D is unresolved. The TCR originated in a woman aged 30 to 39 in good health. The sequencing input was memory CD4+ T cells sorted from blood. Subset defined: CD45RA-negative fraction. DNA of the CDR3: TGTGCCATCAGTGAGTCCCTCCCGGATACGCAGTATTTT. This codes for CAISESLPDTQYF.